The 15 T cell receptor beta chains in this list originate from one sample, sequenced in a study of blood T cell repertoires in COVID-19. Some clones are missing from TCRdb's copy, which holds only in-frame ones; the method was immunoSEQ multiplex PCR. The sample consists of around 100,000 clones, more than 75% of them appearing once. The sample consisted of peripheral blood. The receptors originated from a human donor in a cohort sampled during active COVID-19.

The chain combines TRBV28 with TRBJ2-7; 8 bases are a match to TRBD2. Germline assignment: CDR1 MDHEN and CDR2 SYDVKM. The CDR3 has 15 residues. V lost 10 bases, J lost 5 bases, and 16 bases stayed unmatched. CDR3 sequence: CATGGGTLSNHEQYF. The CDR3 DNA sequence: TGTGCCACCGGGGGGGGGACCCTCTCTAATCACGAGCAGTACTTC.

V usage is TRBV19 and J usage is TRBJ1-5, with a possible D match to TRBD1 (5 bases). CDR1 is LNHDA and CDR2 is SQIVND in the germline V gene (reference sequence). The length of the CDR3 is 15 residues. Between the trimmed V and J ends, which lost 4 bases and 0 bases, there was a span of 10 bases. In DNA form, the CDR3 reads TGTGCCAGTAGTAACCGACAGATTAGCAATCAGCCCCAGCATTTT. This encodes CASSNRQISNQPQHF.

Only a few counts were recorded for this clone. The rearrangement joins TRBV10-3 to TRBJ2-3, with 13 bases identical to TRBD2. This CDR3 is 17 amino acids long. V was pared by 11 bases and J by 5 bases, with 16 bases of the junction left unmatched. Germline loops: CDR1 ENHRY, CDR2 SYGVKD. The CDR3, as DNA: TGTGCCGCCAGGACTAGCGGGAGTGGGGTCCGGGGAGATACGCAGTATTTT. Translating gives CAARTSGSGVRGDTQYF.

The V gene is TRBV10-3, the J gene TRBJ1-2, with unresolved D. Germline CDR1 reads ENHRY; CDR2 reads SYGVKD. V shed 3 bases and J shed 8 bases, with 19 bases lying between them. The CDR3 loop spans 15 amino acids. The CDR3 nucleotides read TGTGCCATCAGTGAATCCGATGTTGGGAGGAGGGGCTACACCTTC. As protein: CAISESDVGRRGYTF.

The chain recombines TRBV7-2 with TRBJ2-3; perhaps TRBD1 as D (5 bases). CDR1 is SGHTA and CDR2 is FQGNSA in the germline V gene. The CDR3 runs 13 residues. V was trimmed by 3 bases and J by 10 bases, leaving 14 bases between them. As DNA, the CDR3 is TGTGCCAGCAGCTTTGGGGCGACGGTGGCGCAGTATTTT. Translation gives CASSFGATVAQYF.

The chain uses TRBV9 and TRBJ1-6; 8 nucleotides align to TRBD1. The trim removed 4 bases at V and 6 bases at J, leaving 3 bases unmatched. Germline V gives CDR1 SGDLS, CDR2 YYNGEE. CDR3 length: 14 amino acids. For the CDR3, the DNA is TGTGCCAGCAGCCCTGGACAGGGTAATTCACCCCTCCACTTT. Its protein product is CASSPGQGNSPLHF.

This clone was recorded once. The rearrangement joins TRBV19 to TRBJ1-1; 7 bases fit TRBD1. Germline assignment: CDR1 LNHDA and CDR2 SQIVND (reference sequence). This CDR3 region has 13 residues. The J segment lost 1 base and the V segment lost 5 bases, leaving 1 base of the junction unmatched. CDR3 sequence (DNA): TGTGCCAGTAGTGGGACAGCGAACACTGAAGCTTTCTTT. Translating gives CASSGTANTEAFF.

The chain couples TRBV5-4 to TRBJ1-1; possibly TRBD1 for D (5 bases). The CDR3 has 16 residues. CDR1 SGHNT and CDR2 YYREEE come from the germline V gene (reference sequence). Trimming shortened V by 0 bases and J by 5 bases, and 17 bases separated the two germline ends. The CDR3 here is CASSLDFTPRGTEAFF. The CDR3 DNA follows: TGTGCCAGCAGCTTGGATTTTACACCCCGGGGGACTGAAGCTTTCTTT.

The chain links TRBV28 to TRBJ2-3; no reliable D call. The germline V and J ends were trimmed by 3 bases and 3 bases, with 7 bases remaining between them. The CDR3 covers 13 residues. CDR1 and CDR2 (germline): MDHEN, SYDVKM. The CDR3 here is CASSFSRTDTQYF. In DNA, the CDR3 is TGTGCCAGCAGTTTTAGCCGGACAGATACGCAGTATTTT.

The rearrangement links TRBV28 to TRBJ2-1, with 9 bases identical to TRBD2. The trim removed 2 bases at V and 10 bases at J, leaving 15 bases unmatched. Germline V gives CDR1 MDHEN, CDR2 SYDVKM. The CDR3 sequence is 17 residues long. Here the CDR3 DNA reads TGTGCCAGCAGTTTAGATTTTCCTAGCGGGACTCCCGACGAGCAGTTCTTC. This gives the protein CASSLDFPSGTPDEQFF. Supplemented by reference TRBV28 and TRBJ2-1, the full variable domain reads DVKVTQSSRYLVKRTGEKVFLECVQDMDHENMFWYRQDPGLGLRLIYFSYDVKMKEKGDIPEGYSVSREKKERFSLILESASTNQTSMYLCASSLDFPSGTPDEQFFGPGTRLTVL.

The chain has TRBV27 and TRBJ2-1, with D possibly TRBD1 on 5 matching bases. The CDR3 length is 17 residues. V was cut by 7 bases and J by 7 bases, with 26 bases left in between. Looked up from germline, CDR1 is MNHEY and CDR2 is SMNVEV (reference sequence). The CDR3 reads CASTSPPGFWSRNEQFF. For the CDR3, the DNA is TGTGCCAGCACGTCTCCGCCAGGGTTTTGGTCGAGGAATGAGCAGTTCTTC.

This rearrangement joins TRBV5-6 to TRBJ2-7; perhaps TRBD1 as D (6 bases). Germline CDR1 is SGHDT and CDR2 is YYEEEE. Trimming took off 0 bases at V and 7 bases at J, with 26 bases between the two ends. CDR3 length: 18 amino acids. The CDR3 here is CASSLETLGTPLSREQYF. Written as DNA, the CDR3 is TGTGCCAGCAGCTTGGAAACCCTCGGGACACCACTTTCTAGGGAGCAGTACTTC.

This clone appeared once. CDR3 DNA: TGTGCCAGCAGTTCCCCCGGGACTCCTCAAGAGACCCAGTACTTC. Translation: CASSSPGTPQETQYF. This sequence joins TRBV6-5 and TRBJ2-5; possibly TRBD2 for D (6 bases). The V and J ends lost 4 bases and 2 bases respectively, with 14 bases between them. Germline CDR1 reads MNHEY; CDR2 reads SVGAGI. The CDR3 runs 15 residues.

This chain connects TRBV3-1 (or the pseudogene TRBV3-2) to TRBJ2-2; D call uncertain. This CDR3 spans 14 amino acids. Trimming took 0 bases from V and 6 from J, leaving 8 bases between them. Germline values: CDR1 LGHDT, CDR2 YNNKEL (reference sequence). CDR3 sequence reads: CASSQDLWPGELFF. CDR3 sequence (DNA): TGTGCCAGCAGCCAAGACCTCTGGCCCGGGGAGCTGTTTTTT.

With regard to this clone: The conserved final phenylalanine or tryptophan is absent from the CDR3, which likely points to a read error. The DNA is omitted, as the CDR3 cannot be located on it reliably, and the CDR3 follows TCRdb's listing. The V and J genes are TRBV6-2 or TRBV6-3 and TRBJ2-4; TRBD1, the table's D call, lacks a check against the DNA. The CDR3 is 15 residues long, ends included. Germline lookup yields CDR1 MNHEY and CDR2 SVGEGT. The chain's CDR3 is CASSSPGQGARDLRL.